The 26 T cell receptor beta chains listed next were all sequenced from one sample in a study of ipilimumab plus nivolumab after autologous stem cell transplantation (dated by TCRdb to the early 2020s). The protocol used for the library was the immunoSEQ multiplex PCR assay. TCRdb retrieved this table from immuneACCESS and kept in-frame rearrangements only. Not all clones are present; in checked studies, unresolved V genes account for under half, and no reason is known for the remainder. The sample table shows 15,000 to 20,000 clones, and approximately 75% are seen once. Approximately 19% of the sample is taken by the ten largest. The source was PBMCs, collected in a trial of ipilimumab plus nivolumab as post-transplant consolidation. The source of these receptors is a male donor with diffuse large B-cell lymphoma.

The rearrangement uses TRBV29-1 and TRBJ2-3; 7 bases are a match to TRBD1. J was trimmed by 2 bases and V by 4 bases; bases with no gene match: 6. CDR3 length: 14 amino acids. Germline values: CDR1 SQVTM, CDR2 ANQGSEA. The CDR3 sequence is CSVVRGSNTDTQYF. DNA of the CDR3: TGCAGCGTTGTCAGGGGGAGTAACACAGATACGCAGTATTTT.

The CDR3 loop is CASSPKPGGGNTIYF. Here the CDR3 DNA reads TGTGCCAGCTCACCCAAGCCAGGGGGCGGAAACACCATATATTTT. The chain combines TRBV18 with TRBJ1-3, with 8 bases that match TRBD1. The V gene end was trimmed by 3 bases and the J gene end by 4 bases; junction bases not matched to a gene: 5. CDR1 KGHSH and CDR2 LQKENI come from the germline V gene. The CDR3 contains 15 residues.

With respect to this clone: The junction shows a germline mismatch at one end, possibly a read error. The chain recombines TRBV7-7 with TRBJ2-1, with 11 bases fitting TRBD2. Germline CDR1 is SSHAT and CDR2 is FNYEAQ (reference sequence). CDR3 size: 16 residues. The CDR3 DNA reads as TGTGCTAGCAGCTTAGGTAGCGGGGGGGCACTCAATGAGCAGTTCTTC. Translation gives CASSLGSGGALNEQFF.

V is TRBV11-2 and J is TRBJ2-3; D is ambiguous. The length of the CDR3 is 11 residues. Germline V gene lookup returns CDR1 SGHAT and CDR2 FQNNGV. V lost 3 bases to trimming and J lost 2 bases, with 0 bases between them. The CDR3 is CASSFTDTQYF. The CDR3 DNA sequence: TGTGCCAGCAGCTTCACAGATACGCAGTATTTT.

CDR3 amino acids: CASRPRVKDSYEQYF. The CDR3 region has the DNA TGCGCCAGCAGACCCAGAGTGAAAGACTCCTACGAGCAGTACTTC. This sequence joins TRBV10-1 and TRBJ2-7; D is ambiguous. This CDR3 is built from 15 residues. CDR1 and CDR2 (germline): WNHNN, SYGVQD (reference sequence). V lost 6 bases and J 0 bases, leaving 15 bases between the germline ends.

The chain is built from TRBV4-2 and TRBJ1-6, with 11 bases lining up with TRBD1. The ends lost 4 bases at V and 15 bases at J; junction bases unmatched: 11. This CDR3 spans 15 amino acids. Germline V gene sequence: CDR1 LGHNA, CDR2 YNFKEQ. The CDR3 DNA reads TGTGCCAGCAGCCCCCCGGGACAGGGGGATGATATCCTCCACTTT. It is translated as CASSPPGQGDDILHF.

Concerning this clone itself: Other nucleotide sequences in the sample specify the same CDR3. This sequence joins TRBV2 and TRBJ2-5; perhaps TRBD2 as D (5 bases). This CDR3 has 14 amino acids. Germline V gene data show CDR1 as SNHLY and CDR2 as FYNNEI. Trimming removed 4 bases at V and 1 base at J, with 10 bases between. The CDR3 loop is CASSASGSQETQYF. CDR3 DNA: TGTGCCAGCAGTGCCTCGGGGAGCCAAGAGACCCAGTACTTC.

The chain has TRBV6-5 and TRBJ2-7; the D gene is possibly TRBD1 (5 bases). Germline values: CDR1 MNHEY, CDR2 SVGAGI. V lost 0 bases to trimming and J lost 6 bases, with 15 bases between them. The length of the CDR3 is 15 residues. The CDR3 is CASSYSRTPLGEQYF. The CDR3 coding sequence is TGTGCCAGCAGTTACTCCCGGACACCCCTTGGCGAGCAGTACTTC.

This clone has just a few counts. The rearrangement uses TRBV6-1 and TRBJ1-2; D not certain. The CDR3 is 11 amino acids. V was pared by 5 bases and J by 8 bases, with 9 bases between. From germline, CDR1 is MNHNS and CDR2 SASEGT. This chain's CDR3 is CASSNSGGYTF. DNA of the CDR3: TGTGCCAGCAGTAATTCGGGGGGCTACACCTTC.

V and J are TRBV4-2 and TRBJ2-2; 13 nucleotides align to TRBD2. The J segment lost 0 bases and the V segment lost 9 bases, leaving 7 bases of the junction unmatched. This CDR3 contains 17 residues. Germline CDR1 is LGHNA and CDR2 is YNFKEQ. CDR3 protein: CASHSGTSGANTGELFF. DNA of the CDR3: TGTGCCAGTCATTCCGGGACTAGCGGGGCGAACACCGGGGAGCTGTTTTTT.

This clone was detected once. V usage is TRBV7-2 and J usage is TRBJ1-5; D ambiguous. The CDR3 spans 15 residues. Between the trimmed V and J ends, which lost 6 bases and 2 bases, there was a span of 14 bases. Germline CDR1 SGHTA, CDR2 FQGNSA. The CDR3 loop reads CASSTIWGGNQPQHF. The CDR3 DNA sequence: TGTGCCAGCAGTACGATCTGGGGTGGCAATCAGCCCCAGCATTTT.

With regard to this clone: One junction end disagrees with the germline gene, perhaps due to a read error. This chain uses TRBV5-6 with TRBJ2-1; 12 bases agree with TRBD1. Germline V lookup: CDR1 SGHDT, CDR2 YYEEEE. This CDR3 spans 15 amino acids. DNA of the CDR3: TGTGCCAGCAGTTTACCGGGACAGGGGGCGGATGAACAGTTCTTC. This gives the protein CASSLPGQGADEQFF.

The chain carries TRBV7-2 and TRBJ2-1; no clear D gene. The CDR3 spans 17 residues. Trimming took 1 base from V and 9 from J, leaving 22 bases between them. CDR1 and CDR2 from the germline V gene are SGHTA and FQGNSA. The CDR3 sequence: CASSLEGLTPRQGEQFF. As DNA, the CDR3 is TGTGCCAGCAGCTTAGAAGGGTTGACGCCCCGCCAAGGTGAGCAGTTCTTC.

The rearrangement joins TRBV11-3 to TRBJ2-1; 11 bases map to TRBD2. The CDR3 is 18 residues long. Germline CDR1 reads SGHNT; CDR2 reads YENEEA. V was pared by 3 bases and J by 4 bases, with 11 bases of the junction left unmatched. As DNA, the CDR3 is TGTGCCAGCAGCTTTTCCCTGCTAGCGGGAGGTCCTTACAATGAGCAGTTCTTC. It specifies CASSFSLLAGGPYNEQFF. Looking up the rest from reference TRBV11-3 and TRBJ2-1 gives the full variable domain: EAGVVQSPRYKIIEKKQPVAFWCNPISGHNTLYWYLQNLGQGPELLIRYENEEAVDDSQLPKDRFSAERLKGVDSTLKIQPAELGDSAVYLCASSFSLLAGGPYNEQFFGPGTRLTVL.

The chain joins TRBV10-3 to TRBJ2-7; no firm D call. The CDR3 length is 12 residues. V shed 0 bases and J shed 5 bases, with 5 bases lying between them. Germline V gene data show CDR1 as ENHRY and CDR2 as SYGVKD. The CDR3 DNA reads TGTGCCATCAGTGAGTCAATAGACGAGCAGTACTTC. It translates to CAISESIDEQYF.

The V and J genes are TRBV9 and TRBJ2-7; D ambiguous. The CDR3 is made up of 14 amino acids. Germline V gene lookup returns CDR1 SGDLS and CDR2 YYNGEE. Trimming cost V 4 bases and J 0 bases, with 11 bases left between them. The CDR3 DNA follows: TGTGCCAGCAGCCCGGCCGTCAGCTCCTACGAGCAGTACTTC. Translated: CASSPAVSSYEQYF. The full variable domain, rest sourced from reference TRBV9 and TRBJ2-7, is DSGVTQTPKHLITATGQRVTLRCSPRSGDLSVYWYQQSLDQGLQFLIQYYNGEERAKGNILERFSAQQFPDLHSELNLSSLELGDSALYFCASSPAVSSYEQYFGPGTRLTVT.

This chain links TRBV7-9 with TRBJ2-7; 13 bases line up with TRBD2. Per germline, CDR1 SEHNR and CDR2 FQNEAQ (reference sequence). With 5 bases clipped from V and 6 bases from J, the junction kept 7 bases outside the gene matches. CDR3 size: 15 residues. CDR3 DNA: TGTGCCAGCAGCCCGGGACTAGCGGGATGGAGCGAGCAGTACTTC. It translates to CASSPGLAGWSEQYF.

This clone was seen only once. The chain links TRBV7-6 to TRBJ2-7; TRBD1 aligns across 8 bases. The germline CDR1 and CDR2 sequences are SGHVS and FNYEAQ. Trimming cost V 4 bases and J 0 bases; bases outside gene matches: 5. CDR3 length: 15 amino acids. The CDR3 spells CASSSGQVGSYEQYF. The CDR3 bases are TGTGCCAGCAGCTCGGGACAGGTAGGCTCCTACGAGCAGTACTTC.

V gene TRBV9 combines with J gene TRBJ2-2, with 7 bases lining up with TRBD2. CDR1 is SGDLS, CDR2 YYNGEE, per germline. Unmatched junction bases numbered 4, after V lost 1 base and J lost 4 bases. The CDR3 is 15 amino acids. CDR3 DNA: TGTGCCAGCAGCGTAACAGCGGGGACCACCGGGGAGCTGTTTTTT. Translated, it gives CASSVTAGTTGELFF.

The chain has TRBV9 and TRBJ2-7, with D possibly matching TRBD1 (6 bases). This CDR3 is 14 amino acids long. Trimming pared 4 bases from V and 3 bases from J, leaving 14 bases between. Germline V gene sequence: CDR1 SGDLS, CDR2 YYNGEE. The CDR3 coding sequence is TGTGCCAGCAGCCCCCAGGGGTTGAGCTACGAGCAGTACTTC. Translated, it gives CASSPQGLSYEQYF.

A word on this clone: A read error may account for a junction end that differs from germline. In DNA, the CDR3 is TGTGCCACCAGCAGAGGGCTAGAGGCCCAGTACTTC. It is translated as CATSRGLEAQYF. The chain combines TRBV15 with TRBJ2-5; D gene uncertain. This CDR3 region has 12 residues. Germline CDR1 reads LNHNV; CDR2 reads YYDKDF (reference sequence).

The rearrangement links TRBV4-1 to TRBJ2-7; no clear D. V lost 4 bases, J lost 0 bases, and 10 bases lay in between. Germline CDR1 is MGHRA and CDR2 is YSYEKL. This CDR3 has 14 amino acids. The CDR3 nucleotides read TGCGCCAGCAGCCTTCAGGATCTCTCCTACGAGCAGTACTTC. Translated: CASSLQDLSYEQYF.

In the case of this clone: Other DNA sequences of this sample code for an identical CDR3. The chain is built from TRBV5-4 and TRBJ2-7; TRBD2 matches at 11 bases. CDR1 is SGHNT, CDR2 YYREEE, per germline (reference sequence). The J segment lost 0 bases and the V segment lost 3 bases, leaving 5 bases of the junction unmatched. The CDR3 sequence is 16 residues long. CDR3 protein: CASSSGTSGSSYEQYF. The CDR3 nucleotides are TGTGCCAGCAGCTCAGGGACTAGCGGAAGCTCCTACGAGCAGTACTTC.

The gene calls are TRBV5-1 and TRBJ2-7, with a tentative D call TRBD2 (6 bases). The CDR3 loop spans 13 amino acids. V gave up 0 bases and J gave up 6 bases, with 10 bases separating them. Germline CDR1 SGHRS, CDR2 YFSETQ. The CDR3 sequence is CASSLAVGGEQYF. As DNA, the CDR3 is TGCGCCAGCAGCTTGGCCGTCGGGGGCGAGCAGTACTTC.

The chain recombines TRBV5-2 with TRBJ2-3. TRBV5-2 is a documented pseudogene. There are 16 residues in the CDR3. CDR3 region: CASSTRLRATTDTQYF. CDR3 nucleotide sequence: TGTGCCAGCAGCACGAGGCTCCGGGCCACGACAGATACGCAGTATTTT.

V and J are TRBV5-5 and TRBJ1-6; D possibly corresponds to TRBD1 (6 bases). Germline values: CDR1 SGHKS, CDR2 YYEKEE (reference sequence). The CDR3 is made up of 15 amino acids. Trimming cost V 4 bases and J 9 bases, with 17 bases left between them. In nucleotides, the CDR3 is TGTGCCAGCAGCGCTGGGATAGGGGGATCTTCACCCCTCCACTTT. Its protein product is CASSAGIGGSSPLHF.